This TCR beta chain was identified in a study of cytomegalovirus exposure and HLA in healthy donors (TCRdb year 2017). Regarding the study in general: An earlier analysis of some 620 of the donors reported about 300 Gb of sequence data and 117 million unique TCR beta sequences obtained from 150 million to 200 million T cells. Of the roughly 390 genotyped donors, around 81% fell in the genetic ancestry cluster associated with self-reported Caucasian donors. Along with the roughly 610-subject first cohort, a separate validation cohort of over 90 different subjects was used. Every discovery cohort repertoire had been produced on one sequencing platform. An early release that covered some 630 HLA-typed donors contained approximately 300 gigabases of sequencing data and 80 million or so unique TCR sequences. Alongside the repertoire data, information on donor age, sex, ethnicity and CMV serostatus was compiled. Using immunosequencing, the study profiled T cell repertoires from about 610 subjects and related those repertoires to cytomegalovirus serostatus. HLA typing covered class I and class II loci at four-digit resolution. In a later analysis, previously published TCR beta repertoires from some 640 donors were re-analyzed and high-resolution HLA genotyping was added so that TCR occurrence patterns could be studied. A later genetic analysis took genome-wide SNP genotypes for about three fifths of the roughly 670 donors and used that subset as a discovery cohort. On average, around 200,000 unique TCR beta nucleotide sequences were sequenced per donor among 300 to 500 genotyped donors of the cohort, with roughly 19% of those sequences being non-productive. The number of donors typed differed by locus, with 629-630 for A, B, C, DRB1 and DQB1, roughly 550 for DQA1, nearly 610 for DPA1, and 472 for DPB1. Because of strong linkage in the cohort, 4 to 6 DR-DQ haplotypes were treated as single units for association and clustering. In an earlier analysis of a few hundred of the donors, high-throughput TCR beta sequencing was used to judge whether each TCR beta V gene segment behaved as functional or pseudogenic. In the later analysis, no new phenotypic data were used to find candidate immune exposures; instead, reliance was placed on TCR beta sequences and their occurrence across donors. The study combined high-throughput TCR immunosequencing, statistical association of individual TCRs with disease status, and machine learning to predict cytomegalovirus infection status. The study aimed to test whether cataloging public T cell receptors could reveal signatures of past pathogen exposure.

What the authors observed across the whole study: Correlated functional status among segregating V segments might be attributable to linkage disequilibrium, but an unknown experimental factor could not be ruled out. Most TCR sequences were seen in very few donors, while some public TCRs were found in many individuals. The 87-base-pair reads could not distinguish some IMGT-functional V segments, including TRBV6-2 and TRBV6-3, so those segments were excluded. Most CMV-associated TCR beta chains appeared to be HLA-restricted in a later analysis, and the HLA associations seemed to be driven largely by CMV exposure. The earlier analysis of 587 of the donors excluded 15 to 20 rarely observed V segments, including chromosome 9 orphons, because counts were too low. A total of 150 or so TCR beta chains were listed by the study as associated with cytomegalovirus. It was suggested by the authors that the approach could potentially be generalized to other disease states and immunological phenotypes. Assigning TCR associations to individual alleles was difficult when HLA alleles, especially DR and DQ, strongly co-occurred. A later analysis found that TCR association rates varied across HLA loci, with DRB1 alleles showing the most associated TCRs and HLA-C alleles the fewest. In a later analysis, HLA-associated TCR beta chains showed more clonal expansion and lower generation probabilities than non-associated chains that were equally common. A cluster of highly shared sequence variants was judged likely to represent a technical artifact of the sequencing pipeline. The presence/absence analyses assumed that sequencing depth was roughly uniform across donors, and that assumption may not be true. In this cohort, only TCR beta chains were sequenced, and detectable features were limited by the absence of alpha or paired-chain data. In vitro tests confirmed that a few of the cytomegalovirus-associated TCR beta chains recognize cytomegalovirus antigens. An earlier analysis of roughly 570 of the donors showed that most TCR beta V segments appeared in productive rearrangements either about 87% or about 30% of the time, which broadly matched IMGT annotations. A later genetic analysis reported fewer N-insertions in productive TCRs among donors in an Asian-associated ancestry cluster than the approximately 700-donor mean. In both the original and validation cohorts, the classifier was reported to diagnose cytomegalovirus status with high specificity and sensitivity. In a later analysis, several top co-occurrence clusters were reported to appear linked to parvovirus B19, influenza, CMV and Epstein-Barr virus. In a later genetic analysis, a missense DCLRE1C variant was associated with V-gene and J-gene trimming of TCR beta chains, and the association was replicated in an independent cohort. The only immune exposure information available for the cohort was CMV serostatus. A further reported finding was that TCR beta sequences accurately predicted the HLA-A and HLA-B alleles for most subjects in the first cohort. HLA typing was unavailable for some donors at each locus, so association tests used only the typed subset. At a false discovery rate of 0.05, a later analysis linked under 20,000 TCR beta sequences to specific HLA alleles.

Regarding this clone: No cognate antigen has been identified for it. Per-nucleotide qualities are absent, and no much larger clonotype sits a single base away.

In the germline V gene, CDR1 corresponds to SGHTS and CDR2 to YDEGEE. V is reduced by 1 base and J by 5 bases, leaving a spacing of 14 bases between them. Inclusive of the bounding cysteine and phenylalanine, the CDR3 is 15 residues long. Of all the DNA, just the CDR3 is kept, 45 bases in frame from base 1. The library was obtained by the immunoSEQ multiplex PCR assay. The multiplex PCR relied on a mix of 60 forward primers for TCR Vbeta segments and 13 reverse primers for TCR Jbeta segments. The CDR3 region of rearranged TCR beta genes was amplified from genomic DNA by a multiplex PCR assay. The amplified TCR beta libraries were sequenced on the Illumina HiSeq System as 87-base-pair reads. The study's own analysis went as follows. In a later analysis, tens of millions of unique TCR beta chains were counted across the roughly 610 repertoires, and around 11 million of these chains were shared by at least two donors. Raw reads were error-corrected and collapsed into unique sequences by a nearest-neighbor algorithm in which closely related sequences were merged to remove PCR and sequencing errors. CDR3 sequences were aligned to IMGT reference sequences to assign V, D and J gene segments. For a sequence to be retained, a match of at least six nucleotides to both a V gene segment and a J gene segment was required. A rearrangement counted as productive if the CDR3 had no stop codons and remained in frame with V and J, and every other rearrangement counted as non-productive. CDR3 was defined according to IMGT convention as the region running from the second conserved V-encoded cysteine to the conserved J-encoded phenylalanine. In an earlier analysis of around 540 of the donors, sequences lacking an unambiguous match to a single V gene segment were excluded. In an earlier analysis of a few hundred of the donors, a V segment was called functional when productive rearrangements were above 56.7%, and segregating when the standard deviation between donors exceeded 5%. To diagnose cytomegalovirus status from the catalog of TCR beta chain sequences, a statistical classification framework was built. A later analysis assigned V and J genes by comparing TCR nucleotide sequences with IMGT/GENE-DB human TR gene sequences. The TCRdist pipeline was used in a later analysis to assign CDR3 sequences and most-parsimonious VDJ recombination scenarios. A later analysis defined each TCR beta chain by its CDR3 amino acid sequence plus V-gene family, and excluded reads lacking a unique V-gene family. As a way to deal with suspected cross-contamination and a sequencing artifact, a later analysis dropped hundreds of nucleotide sequences that were highly shared and had low generation probability. In a later analysis, a clonal expansion index for each public chain was calculated from normalized within-repertoire ranks of inferred template counts. In a later analysis, generation probabilities were computed with a VDJ recombination model fitted to out-of-frame rearrangements, and the resulting probabilities were checked against IGoR. In a later analysis, TCR-TCR, TCR-HLA and TCR-CMV co-occurrence was scored with hypergeometric tests, and a repertoire-size bias correction was applied to TCR pairs. False discovery rates were estimated in a later analysis by permuting HLA or CMV assignments 20 times. In a later analysis, co-occurring TCRs were grouped with DBSCAN, and TCRdist sequence similarity was added when clustering was performed within HLA-allele-positive subsets. Repertoires with fewer than 30,000 or more than 120,000 public chains were left out of co-occurrence clustering, as were a handful of repertoires with anomalous nucleotide sharing. TCRdb mirrors the immuneACCESS table, restricted to in-frame sequences. Some clones are absent from its copies; in checked studies, under half trace to an unresolved V gene, and the reason for the others is unknown. V and J calls and clone size are given by that table; D and trimming were obtained from the DNA. The sample includes 150,000 to 200,000 clones, with approximately 81% observed a single time. Less than 2.5% of the sample is in the top ten clones.

In total, 600 or so healthy bone marrow donors made up the cohort. At the time of sampling, all cohort members were nominally healthy, though unrecorded immune exposures were likely present. The donor tested CMV seronegative, placing the donor among the 350 or so seronegative members of the cohort. A peripheral blood sample was collected from each donor, and TCR beta sequencing was performed on peripheral blood mononuclear cells. The Qiagen DNeasy Blood Extraction Kit was used to extract genomic DNA from the blood cell samples. The chain is assembled from TRBV5-8 and TRBJ2-3, with TRBD2 perhaps the D gene, on 7 matching bases. What was sequenced was PBMCs. This receptor was identified in a woman aged 45-60 years in good health and CMV-seronegative. For the CDR3, the sequence is CASSLYAGAGDTQYF. Here is the DNA: TGTGCCAGCAGCTTGTACGCGGGGGCTGGAGATACGCAGTATTTT.